A single sample is the source of the 9 T cell receptor beta chains below, sequenced in a study of blood T cell repertoires in COVID-19. The data were produced by immunoSEQ multiplex PCR, yet TCRdb's version contains in-frame clones alone and is incomplete. The sample gives around 130,000 clones, more than 75% of which show up once; approximately 2% is in the top ten. The sequenced sample was peripheral blood. These receptors were taken from a man aged 65 to 85 with active COVID-19.

The chain uses TRBV7-2 and TRBJ2-3, with 8 bases aligning to TRBD1. This CDR3 region has 16 residues. Per germline, CDR1 SGHTA and CDR2 FQGNSA. Trimming at V came to 2 bases and at J to 1 base, leaving 5 bases not matched to a gene. CDR3 nucleotides: TGTGCCAGCAGCTTAAGAGGACAGGGAGGCACAGATACGCAGTATTTT. Translated, it gives CASSLRGQGGTDTQYF.

V usage is TRBV27 and J usage is TRBJ2-3; weak D call: TRBD2 (6 bases). The CDR3 is made up of 16 amino acids. V lost 2 bases to trimming and J lost 6 bases, with 18 bases between them. The germline CDR1 and CDR2 sequences are MNHEY and SMNVEV (reference sequence). The CDR3 protein is CASSLPGERRMDTQYF. Written as DNA, the CDR3 is TGTGCCAGCAGTTTACCGGGGGAGCGGAGGATGGATACGCAGTATTTT.

The V gene is TRBV29-1, the J gene TRBJ2-3; maybe TRBD2 (6 bases). V lost 6 bases and J lost 0, with 13 bases in between. Germline loops: CDR1 SQVTM, CDR2 ANQGSEA. The CDR3 runs 14 residues. The CDR3: CSVTGGISTDTQYF. CDR3 in DNA: TGCAGCGTGACGGGCGGGATTAGCACAGATACGCAGTATTTT.

CDR3 in DNA: TGTGCCAGCGCCGGGACAGGGGGCGGGGGGCTCTACGAGCAGTACTTC. Residues: CASAGTGGGGLYEQYF. The chain couples TRBV28 to TRBJ2-7, with 12 bases lining up with TRBD1. V trimming: 8 bases; J trimming: 3 bases; junction bases outside the gene matches: 11. Germline CDR1 MDHEN, CDR2 SYDVKM. The CDR3 runs 16 residues.

The chain is built from TRBV7-6 and TRBJ2-2; D is perhaps TRBD2 (6 bases). Germline V gives CDR1 SGHVS, CDR2 FNYEAQ. Between the trimmed V and J ends, which lost 7 bases and 2 bases, there was a span of 17 bases. This CDR3 is 16 amino acids long. This chain's CDR3 is CASTYKPGLNTGELFF. The CDR3 DNA follows: TGTGCCAGCACCTATAAACCGGGACTTAACACCGGGGAGCTGTTTTTT.

The V gene is TRBV6-7, the J gene TRBJ2-7; TRBD2 matches at 8 bases. TRBV6-7 is labeled an ORF, and its function is uncertain. CDR3 size: 17 residues. The junction had 12 bases not matched to a gene; V was cut back by 5 bases and J by 0 bases. CDR3 in amino acids: CASSPSSGGSGSYEQYF. The DNA of the CDR3 is TGTGCCAGCAGTCCTTCCTCGGGGGGGAGCGGCTCCTACGAGCAGTACTTC.

The chain is built from TRBV5-1 and TRBJ2-5; TRBD1 is a possible D gene (6 bases). Trimming left V 0 bases short and J 4 bases short, with 13 bases between. Germline CDR1 is SGHRS and CDR2 is YFSETQ. This CDR3 contains 15 residues. DNA of the CDR3: TGCGCCAGCAGCTTGGCCAGGGGCCTGGGAGAGACCCAGTACTTC. Its translation: CASSLARGLGETQYF.

The rearrangement uses TRBV7-9 and TRBJ2-2, with 9 bases fitting TRBD1. J lost 3 bases, V lost 3 bases, and 5 bases had no gene match. The CDR3 sequence is 16 residues long. The germline gives CDR1 SEHNR, CDR2 FQNEAQ (reference sequence). DNA for the CDR3: TGTGCCAGCAGCTTGGGGACAGGGTTCTACACCGGGGAGCTGTTTTTT. It yields the protein CASSLGTGFYTGELFF.

Only one count was recorded for this clone. The V and J genes are TRBV24-1 and TRBJ1-5, with 8 bases that match TRBD1. The CDR3 spans 16 residues. The V gene's germline CDR1 is KGHDR and CDR2 SFDVKD. J lost 1 base, V lost 9 bases, and 10 bases had no gene match. The CDR3 region is CATGPPRGHSNQPQHF. The CDR3, as DNA: TGTGCCACCGGACCCCCCAGGGGGCACAGCAATCAGCCCCAGCATTTT.